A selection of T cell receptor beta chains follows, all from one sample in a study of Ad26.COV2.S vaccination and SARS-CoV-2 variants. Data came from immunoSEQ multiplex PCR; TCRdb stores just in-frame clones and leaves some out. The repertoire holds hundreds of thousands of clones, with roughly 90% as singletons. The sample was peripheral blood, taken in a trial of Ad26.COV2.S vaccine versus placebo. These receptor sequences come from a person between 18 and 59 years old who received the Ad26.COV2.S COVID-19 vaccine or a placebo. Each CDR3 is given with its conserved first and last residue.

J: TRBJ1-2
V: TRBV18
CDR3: CASSPWDQGLEGYGYTF

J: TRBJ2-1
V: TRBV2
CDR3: CASSEALLAGYYNEQFF

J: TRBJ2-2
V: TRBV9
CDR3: CASSVAGQSTGELFF

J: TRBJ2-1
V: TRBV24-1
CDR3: CATSDPRQGHRDEQFF

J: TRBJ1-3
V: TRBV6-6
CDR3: CASSSGQGGGNTIYF

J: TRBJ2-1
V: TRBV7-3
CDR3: CAIWPRQGNYNEQFF

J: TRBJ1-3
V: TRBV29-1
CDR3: CSVSRAGNTIYF

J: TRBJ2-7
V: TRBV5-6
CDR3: CASSLGGDQYF

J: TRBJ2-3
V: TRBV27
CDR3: CASSAGGGGFTDTQYF

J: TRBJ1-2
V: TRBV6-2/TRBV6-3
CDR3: CASSPGYVGYTF

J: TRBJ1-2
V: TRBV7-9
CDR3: CASSSGPGTGDGDGYTF

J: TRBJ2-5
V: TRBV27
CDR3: CASSFTGGKTQYF

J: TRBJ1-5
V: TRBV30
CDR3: CAWKRMGSNQPQHF

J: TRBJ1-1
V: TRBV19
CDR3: CASGQGEAFF

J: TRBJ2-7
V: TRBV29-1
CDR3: CSVGGPSYEQYF

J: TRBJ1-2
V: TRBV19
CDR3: CASNIRGTGNNYGYTF

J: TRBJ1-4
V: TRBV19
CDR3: CASSISAGPEKLFF

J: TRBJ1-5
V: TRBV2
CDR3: CASSDAGRNQPQHF

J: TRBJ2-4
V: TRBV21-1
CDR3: CASTKGWGNIQYF

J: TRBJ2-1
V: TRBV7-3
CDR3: CASSATDRVAYNEQFF

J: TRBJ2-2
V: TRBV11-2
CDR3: CASSPGSTGELFF

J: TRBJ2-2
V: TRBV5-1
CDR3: CASSFVGPNTGELFF

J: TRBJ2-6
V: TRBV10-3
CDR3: CAISTSGTGANVLTF

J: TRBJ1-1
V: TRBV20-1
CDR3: CSARDEPQAFF

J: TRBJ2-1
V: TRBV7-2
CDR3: CASSSSSYNEQFF